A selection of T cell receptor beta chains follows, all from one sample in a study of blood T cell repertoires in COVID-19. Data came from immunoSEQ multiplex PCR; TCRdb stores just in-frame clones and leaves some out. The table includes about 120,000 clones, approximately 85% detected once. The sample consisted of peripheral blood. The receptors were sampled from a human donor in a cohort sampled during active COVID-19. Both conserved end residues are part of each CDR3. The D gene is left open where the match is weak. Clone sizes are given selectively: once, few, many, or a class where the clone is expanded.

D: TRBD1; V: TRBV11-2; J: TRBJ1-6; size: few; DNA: TGTGCCAGCAGCTTAGACCAGACCGGGACAGGGAAAACACCCCTCCACTTT; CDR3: CASSLDQTGTGKTPLHF
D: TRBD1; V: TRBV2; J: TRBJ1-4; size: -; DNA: TGTGCCAGCATTCGGACAGGGGCCGATAATGAAAAACTGTTTTTT; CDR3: CASIRTGADNEKLFF
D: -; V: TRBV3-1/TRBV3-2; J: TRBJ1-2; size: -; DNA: TGTGCCAGCAGCCAAGTTGGGGCAAGGGGCTACACCTTC; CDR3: CASSQVGARGYTF
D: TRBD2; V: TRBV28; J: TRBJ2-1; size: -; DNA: TGTGCCAGCAGTACGACTAGCGGGGGTTCCACCTACAATGAGCAGTTCTTC; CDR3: CASSTTSGGSTYNEQFF
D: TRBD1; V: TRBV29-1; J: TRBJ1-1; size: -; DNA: TGCAGCGTGCTACAGGGGGCAAAAACTGAAGCTTTCTTT; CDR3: CSVLQGAKTEAFF
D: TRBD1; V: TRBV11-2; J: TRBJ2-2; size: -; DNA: TGTGCCAGCAGCCCGCCGACAGGGGGCATCACCGGGGAGCTGTTTTTT; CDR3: CASSPPTGGITGELFF
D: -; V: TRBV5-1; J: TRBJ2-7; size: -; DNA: TGCGCCAGCAGCCCCATTCCGGAGGGGTCCTACGAGCAGTACTTC; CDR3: CASSPIPEGSYEQYF
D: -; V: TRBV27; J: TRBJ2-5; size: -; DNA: TGTGCCAGCAGTTTAGGCAACCAAGAGACCCAGTACTTC; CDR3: CASSLGNQETQYF
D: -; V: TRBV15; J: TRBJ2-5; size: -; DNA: TGTGCCACCAGCAGTCATGCGGGAGAGACCCAGTACTTC; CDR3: CATSSHAGETQYF
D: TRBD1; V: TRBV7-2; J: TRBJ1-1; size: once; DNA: TGTGCCAGCAGCTCTCTCCCGACAGGGGCTGGTACTGAAGCTTTCTTT; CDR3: CASSSLPTGAGTEAFF
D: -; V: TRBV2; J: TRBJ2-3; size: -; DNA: TGTGCCAGCCGTCCGGGAATGAGCACAGATACGCAGTATTTT; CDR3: CASRPGMSTDTQYF
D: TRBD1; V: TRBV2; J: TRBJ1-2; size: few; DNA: TGTGCCAGCAGCCTACCCCCCGGGACAGACTATGGCTACACCTTC; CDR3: CASSLPPGTDYGYTF
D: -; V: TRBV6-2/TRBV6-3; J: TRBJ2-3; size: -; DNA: TGTGCCAGCAGCCTCCCGGGGAGGAGCACAGATACGCAGTATTTT; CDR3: CASSLPGRSTDTQYF
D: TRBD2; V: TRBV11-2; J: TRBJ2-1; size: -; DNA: TGTGCCAGCAGCGGGACTAGTACCAGGAAGGGTGAGCAGTTCTTC; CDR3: CASSGTSTRKGEQFF
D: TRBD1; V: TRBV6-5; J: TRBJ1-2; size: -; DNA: TGTGCCAGCAGCCCAACAGGGGACTATGGCTACACCTTC; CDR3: CASSPTGDYGYTF
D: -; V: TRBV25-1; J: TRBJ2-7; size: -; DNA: TGTGCCAGCAGTGAACAGGGTTACGAGCAGTACTTC; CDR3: CASSEQGYEQYF
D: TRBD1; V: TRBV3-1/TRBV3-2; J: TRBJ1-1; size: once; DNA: TGTGCCAGCAGCCCCTTAGGGGACAGCGAAGCTTTCTTT; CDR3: CASSPLGDSEAFF
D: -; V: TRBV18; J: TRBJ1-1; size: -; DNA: TGTGCCAGCTCACCGCTTGGGGGGCGGGGGGACACTGAAGCTTTCTTT; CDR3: CASSPLGGRGDTEAFF
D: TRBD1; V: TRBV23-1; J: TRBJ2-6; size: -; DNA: TGCGCCAGCAGACAAATCTGGCAGGGGGCGGACGGGGCCAACGTCCTGACTTTC; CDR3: CASRQIWQGADGANVLTF
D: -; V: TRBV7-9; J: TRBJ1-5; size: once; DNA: TGTGCCAGCAGCTTAGGGGCTCCTTATAGCAATCAGCCCCAGCATTTT; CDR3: CASSLGAPYSNQPQHF
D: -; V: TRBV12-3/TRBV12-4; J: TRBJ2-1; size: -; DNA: TGTGCCAGCAGTTTATTAGCGCACAATGAGCAGTTCTTC; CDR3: CASSLLAHNEQFF
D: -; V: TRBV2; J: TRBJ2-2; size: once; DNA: TGTGCCAGCAGTGAACTTCAGGCTAACACCGGGGAGCTGTTTTTT; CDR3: CASSELQANTGELFF
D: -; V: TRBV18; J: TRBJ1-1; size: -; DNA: TGTGCCAGCTCAGAGACGACAGGAGTTGACACTGAAGCTTTCTTT; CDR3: CASSETTGVDTEAFF
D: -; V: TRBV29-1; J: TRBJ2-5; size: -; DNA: TGCAGCGTTGTGGAGGGAGGAGAGACCCAGTACTTC; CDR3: CSVVEGGETQYF
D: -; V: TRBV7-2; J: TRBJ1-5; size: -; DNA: TGTGCCAGCAGCTTAGTTCCCACAGGGCCAAGTCAGCCCCAGCATTTT; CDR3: CASSLVPTGPSQPQHF
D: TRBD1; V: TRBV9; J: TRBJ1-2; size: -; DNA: TGTGCCAGCAGCCAGGGACAGGTAAACTATGGCTACACCTTC; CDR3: CASSQGQVNYGYTF
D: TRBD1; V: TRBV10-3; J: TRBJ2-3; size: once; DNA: TGTGCCATCAGTGACCGGGACAGGGTCACAGATACGCAGTATTTT; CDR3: CAISDRDRVTDTQYF
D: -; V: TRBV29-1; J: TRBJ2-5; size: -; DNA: TGCAGCGTTGCAGGGTACCAAGAGACCCAGTACTTC; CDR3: CSVAGYQETQYF
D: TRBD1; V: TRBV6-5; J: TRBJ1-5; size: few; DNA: TGTGCCAGCAGGGACGAAAGAGGGACAGGCAGACATTTT; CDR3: CASRDERGTGRHF
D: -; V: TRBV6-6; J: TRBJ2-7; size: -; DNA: TGTGCCAGCAGCCAGTCTTTCTACGAGCAGTACTTC; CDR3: CASSQSFYEQYF
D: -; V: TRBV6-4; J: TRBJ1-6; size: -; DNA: TGTGCCAGCAGTGACCGGAGAGATGGAGAAAGCTCCTATAATTCACCCCTCCACTTT; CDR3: CASSDRRDGESSYNSPLHF
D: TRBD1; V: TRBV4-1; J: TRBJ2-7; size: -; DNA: TGCGCCAGCAGCCAAGAGACAGGGTCCGACTACGAGCAGTACTTC; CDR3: CASSQETGSDYEQYF